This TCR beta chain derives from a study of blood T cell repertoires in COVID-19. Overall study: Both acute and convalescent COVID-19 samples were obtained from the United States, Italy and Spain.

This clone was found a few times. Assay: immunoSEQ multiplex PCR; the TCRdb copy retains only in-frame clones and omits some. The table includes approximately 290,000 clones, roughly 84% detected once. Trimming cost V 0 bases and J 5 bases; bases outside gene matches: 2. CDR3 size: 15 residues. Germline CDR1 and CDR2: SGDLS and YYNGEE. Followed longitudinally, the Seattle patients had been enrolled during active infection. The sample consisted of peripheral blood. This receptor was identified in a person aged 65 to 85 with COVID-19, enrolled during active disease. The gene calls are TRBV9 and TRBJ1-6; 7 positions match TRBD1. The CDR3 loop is CASSVAGTDNSPLHF. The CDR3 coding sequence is TGTGCCAGCAGCGTAGCTGGGACAGATAATTCACCCCTCCACTTT.